The present entry profiles one TCR beta chain with its context. This specimen comes from a study of shared clonotypes between healthy human individuals. There are 18 residues in the CDR3. The germline V gene has CDR1 MDHEN and CDR2 SYDVKM. Trimming took 5 bases from V and 6 from J; bases not matched to a gene: 14. Libraries were prepared by immunoSEQ multiplex PCR; TCRdb keeps only in-frame clonotypes and omits some of them. The repertoire consists of millions of clones, with 85% to 95% occurring once and the leading ten covering 0.35% to 0.5%. Donors were Caucasian adults residing in Nashville, Tennessee, USA.

The sample consisted of naive CD4+ T cells from PBMCs. Subset given: CD45RA+ positively selected. The sequence was obtained from a man between 18 and 35 years old in good health. Some clones in this sample may be carry-over from other donors' samples. V usage is TRBV28 and J usage is TRBJ2-7, with 15 bases that match TRBD2. The CDR3 DNA sequence: TGTGCCAGCAGTCGTGGACTAGCGGGAGGGCGGTGGGCCCGCGAGCAGTACTTC. It is translated as CASSRGLAGGRWAREQYF.